The source of this T cell receptor (beta chain) is a study of shared clonotypes between healthy human individuals. Background on the study: Each donor's CD8 memory used one plate, CD8 naive two, each CD4 subset three.

The split of CD4+ cells yielded CD45RA+ naive and CD45RA-negative memory subsets. Germline CDR1 and CDR2: SGHNT and YYREEE (reference sequence). The CDR3 is made up of 14 amino acids. Trimming pared 3 bases from V and 3 bases from J, leaving 9 bases between. Roughly 200 ng DNA, approximately 31,000 T cell genomes, went into each sorted-subset replicate PCR. As originally analysed: Owing to the provision of junction-only sequences devoid of quality scores by immunoSEQ, filtering differed. The protocol was immunoSEQ multiplex PCR, while the TCRdb copy is restricted to in-frame clones and leaves out a portion. From that table come the V and J calls and clone size; the DNA was used to work out D and trimming. The sample yields 2 million to 2.5 million clones, approximately 96% seen once.

The clonotype was recovered from a man younger than 35 in good health. Sequencing was done on a sample of naive CD4+ T cells sorted from blood. Subset given: CD45RA+ positively selected. The chain carries TRBV5-4 and TRBJ2-2; D remains unclear. This CDR3 reads CASSSRPDTGELFF. The CDR3 region has the DNA TGTGCCAGCAGCTCTCGGCCGGACACCGGGGAGCTGTTTTTT.